The 15 T cell receptor beta chains presented below share a single source sample, sequenced in a study of neurological immune-mediated disorders. One entry per CDR3 protein results from TCRdb running MiXCR on the 5' RACE reads. The sample lists 50,000 to 85,000 distinct CDR3 sequences, 4% to 6% occurring once. Sequencing was done on a sample of PBMCs. These receptors originate from a woman aged 30 to 39 with multiple sclerosis.

The CDR3 DNA follows: TGCAGCGCCCCCGGGACAGGGTGGGATGAGCAGTTCTTC. It specifies CSAPGTGWDEQFF. The chain has TRBV29-1 and TRBJ2-1, with 9 nucleotides matching TRBD1. V lost 7 bases, J lost 8 bases, and 9 bases stayed unmatched. CDR3 size: 13 residues. CDR1 SQVTM and CDR2 ANQGSEA come from the germline V gene.

This clonotype was observed at least ten times. This chain joins TRBV12-3 or TRBV12-4 and TRBJ1-4; D unresolved. This CDR3 has 15 amino acids. V was clipped by 4 bases and J by 0 bases, with 9 bases between them. The CDR3 coding sequence is TGTGCCAGCAGTTACCTGGGTGCAACTAATGAAAAACTGTTTTTT. Its translation is CASSYLGATNEKLFF.

This clonotype was recorded many times. The gene calls are TRBV20-1 and TRBJ2-3; 14 bases match TRBD2. CDR3 length equals 15 residues. Trimming at V came to 5 bases and at J to 7 bases, leaving 8 bases not matched to a gene. Germline lookup yields CDR1 DFQATT and CDR2 SNEGSKA (reference sequence). This CDR3 is CSARGLAGGQYTQYF. For the CDR3, the DNA is TGCAGTGCTCGAGGACTAGCGGGGGGCCAATATACGCAGTATTTT.

This clonotype was observed at least ten times. V is TRBV5-1 and J is TRBJ2-3, with D tentatively TRBD1 (5 bases). This CDR3 region has 12 residues. The germline V and J ends were trimmed by 5 bases and 2 bases, with 6 bases remaining between them. Per germline, CDR1 SGHRS and CDR2 YFSETQ. CDR3 region: CASRTDTDTQYF. CDR3 bases: TGCGCCAGCAGGACAGACACAGATACGCAGTATTTT.

Details on this clonotype: A read error may explain this, as a much larger clone is one base away. The V gene is TRBV5-6, the J gene TRBJ1-2; D gene uncertain. CDR1 is SGHDT and CDR2 is YYEEEE in the germline V gene. The V end was cut by 4 bases, the J end by 4 bases, with 11 bases between. The CDR3 is 13 amino acids. CDR3 in amino acids: CASSRETIYGYTF. The DNA of the CDR3 is TGTGCCAGCAGCCGGGAAACCATCTATGGCTACACCTTC.

This clonotype was seen at least ten times. V is TRBV7-2 and J is TRBJ2-1, with 14 bases identical to TRBD2. Looked up from germline, CDR1 is SGHTA and CDR2 is FQGNSA. V lost 4 bases to trimming and J lost 4 bases; unmatched junction nucleotides: 0. This CDR3 has 15 residues. The CDR3 region has the DNA TGTGCCAGCAGCTGGACTAGCGGGGGGTACAATGAGCAGTTCTTC. It specifies CASSWTSGGYNEQFF.

The chain couples TRBV19 to TRBJ1-2, with D unclear. This CDR3 has 13 amino acids. Per the germline V gene, CDR1 is LNHDA and CDR2 is SQIVND (reference sequence). Trimming shortened V by 6 bases and J by 3 bases, and 11 bases separated the two germline ends. This CDR3 is CASSNSGYYGYTF. CDR3 nucleotide sequence: TGTGCCAGTAGCAACTCAGGATACTATGGCTACACCTTC.

Many counts were recorded for this clonotype. The rearrangement uses TRBV7-9 and TRBJ1-2; D is unresolved. The ends were cut back, 5 bases at V and 1 base at J, with 8 bases in the middle. The CDR3 runs 13 residues. CDR1 and CDR2 from the germline V gene are SEHNR and FQNEAQ (reference sequence). Here the CDR3 DNA reads TGTGCCAGCAGCGGGCAAATTAACTATGGCTACACCTTC. This sequence encodes CASSGQINYGYTF.

The chain has TRBV11-2 and TRBJ2-3; tentatively, D is TRBD2 (5 bases). The CDR3 covers 13 residues. Trimming took off 2 bases at V and 7 bases at J, with 10 bases between the two ends. The germline V gene has CDR1 SGHAT and CDR2 FQNNGV. The CDR3, as DNA: TGTGCCAGCAGCTTAAAGGGAGAATATACGCAGTATTTT. This translates into CASSLKGEYTQYF.

The chain employs TRBV20-1 and TRBJ1-6; 7 bases map to TRBD1. The germline gives CDR1 DFQATT, CDR2 SNEGSKA (reference sequence). The CDR3 sequence is 15 residues long. J gave up 5 bases and V 2 bases, and 6 bases lay outside the gene matches. DNA of the CDR3: TGCAGTGCTAGATTACCGGGACAGAATAATTCACCCCTCCACTTT. Residues: CSARLPGQNNSPLHF.

This clonotype was seen ten or more times. The genes are TRBV5-1 and TRBJ2-1; D tentatively fits TRBD1 or TRBD2 (5 bases each). CDR1 and CDR2 (germline): SGHRS, YFSETQ. V lost 4 bases to trimming and J lost 0 bases, with 14 bases between them. The CDR3 contains 16 residues. The chain's CDR3 is CASSPGTEGSYNEQFF. The CDR3 region has the DNA TGCGCCAGCAGCCCCGGGACGGAAGGCTCCTACAATGAGCAGTTCTTC.

This clonotype was observed at least ten times. The chain recombines TRBV12-3 or TRBV12-4 with TRBJ1-2, with 7 positions matching TRBD1. The CDR3 sequence is 12 residues long. Unmatched junction bases numbered 1, after V lost 5 bases and J lost 4 bases. The CDR3 region is CASSTGVYGYTF. The CDR3 bases are TGTGCCAGCAGTACAGGGGTCTATGGCTACACCTTC.

This clonotype was picked up a small number of times. A much larger clone differs by one base, so this may be a read error. The chain couples TRBV5-1 to TRBJ1-1, with D hard to call. V was cut by 4 bases and J by 10 bases, with 17 bases left in between. The CDR3 contains 13 residues. CDR1 is SGHRS and CDR2 is YFSETQ in the germline V gene. The CDR3 here is CASSPLTTDGAFF. CDR3 sequence (DNA): TGCGCCAGCAGCCCCCTGACAACCGATGGAGCTTTCTTT.

The sample holds a few counts of this clonotype. V is TRBV7-2 and J is TRBJ2-3; a weak D match, TRBD2 (6 bases). The germline V gene encodes CDR1 SGHTA and CDR2 FQGNSA. The CDR3 covers 15 residues. V shed 5 bases and J shed 4 bases, with 16 bases lying between them. The CDR3 spells CASSRTTNSPDTQYF. Written as DNA, the CDR3 is TGTGCCAGCAGCCGGACTACCAACTCTCCAGATACGCAGTATTTT.

The sample holds many counts of this clonotype. The chain links TRBV5-1 to TRBJ2-3; tentatively, D is TRBD2 (6 bases). Trimming took off 8 bases at V and 4 bases at J, with 17 bases between the two ends. Germline CDR1 reads SGHRS; CDR2 reads YFSETQ. There are 14 residues in the CDR3. The CDR3 reads CASSPGLPPDTQYF. As DNA, the CDR3 is TGCGCCAGTTCTCCGGGACTCCCTCCAGATACGCAGTATTTT.